These 7 T cell receptor beta chains were sequenced from one sample in a study of OX40 agonist ivuxolimab in advanced cancers. Generated by immunoSEQ multiplex PCR, the TCRdb table keeps only in-frame clones and is missing some. This table holds approximately 58,000 clones, approximately 91% found once. Sequencing used CD4+ or CD8+ T cells sorted from blood, obtained in a trial of the OX40 agonist ivuxolimab. Every receptor here comes from an adult with an advanced solid tumor such as melanoma, head and neck, liver or kidney cancer.

CDR3 DNA sequence: TGTGCCAGCAGCCAGGGGGCGGAGACCCAGTACTTC. This gives the protein CASSQGAETQYF. V usage is TRBV11-2 and J usage is TRBJ2-5; 8 bases map to TRBD1. The ends lost 5 bases at V and 5 bases at J; junction bases unmatched: 1. The CDR3 loop spans 12 amino acids. CDR1 is SGHAT, CDR2 FQNNGV, per germline.

The rearrangement links TRBV9 to TRBJ2-4, with D possibly being TRBD1 or TRBD2 (5 bases each). The CDR3 contains 16 residues. Germline CDR1 SGDLS, CDR2 YYNGEE. The V and J ends lost 4 bases and 0 bases respectively, with 14 bases between them. The CDR3 nucleotides read TGTGCCAGCAGCCCGGGACCGCCTTTAGCCAAAAACATTCAGTACTTC. Translated: CASSPGPPLAKNIQYF.

The genes are TRBV5-8 and TRBJ2-2; D is uncertain. Germline lookup yields CDR1 SGHTS and CDR2 YDEGEE. Trimming removed 3 bases from V and 2 bases from J, with 11 bases in between. CDR3 length equals 15 residues. Here the CDR3 DNA reads TGTGCCAGCAGCTACTTACACGTAAACACCGGGGAGCTGTTTTTT. Residues: CASSYLHVNTGELFF.

CDR3 sequence (DNA): TGTGCCAGCAGTCAGACAGGGAGGTATGGCTACACCTTC. Amino acid sequence: CASSQTGRYGYTF. The rearrangement joins TRBV28 to TRBJ1-2; 7 nucleotides agree with TRBD1. The trim removed 5 bases at V and 5 bases at J, leaving 5 bases unmatched. The CDR3 has 13 residues. Per the germline V gene, CDR1 is MDHEN and CDR2 is SYDVKM.

Concerning this clone itself: The same CDR3 can be traced to other DNA sequences in this sample. The rearrangement joins TRBV27 to TRBJ2-7; D is unresolved. The germline CDR1 and CDR2 sequences are MNHEY and SMNVEV (reference sequence). The CDR3 covers 13 residues. Trimming shortened V by 3 bases and J by 2 bases, and 8 bases separated the two germline ends. CDR3 residues: CASSFPGTYEQYF. The CDR3 DNA follows: TGTGCCAGCAGTTTTCCTGGGACCTACGAGCAGTACTTC.

This chain joins TRBV11-3 and TRBJ2-3; TRBD1 agrees at 7 bases. The germline V gene has CDR1 SGHNT and CDR2 YENEEA. There are 14 residues in the CDR3. V lost 3 bases, J lost 6 bases, and 6 bases stayed unmatched. The CDR3 bases are TGTGCCAGCAGCTTCATAGGGGGCAGGGATACGCAGTATTTT. Translating it yields CASSFIGGRDTQYF.

The rearrangement joins TRBV28 to TRBJ2-7; D may be TRBD1 (6 bases). The CDR3 runs to 17 residues. V was shortened by 5 bases and J by 4 bases, with 24 bases between the two germline ends. The germline gives CDR1 MDHEN, CDR2 SYDVKM. In DNA, the CDR3 is TGTGCCAGCAGTCCTTATAGGGGCCCAGGGGCGGGTTACGAGCAGTACTTC. This gives the protein CASSPYRGPGAGYEQYF.